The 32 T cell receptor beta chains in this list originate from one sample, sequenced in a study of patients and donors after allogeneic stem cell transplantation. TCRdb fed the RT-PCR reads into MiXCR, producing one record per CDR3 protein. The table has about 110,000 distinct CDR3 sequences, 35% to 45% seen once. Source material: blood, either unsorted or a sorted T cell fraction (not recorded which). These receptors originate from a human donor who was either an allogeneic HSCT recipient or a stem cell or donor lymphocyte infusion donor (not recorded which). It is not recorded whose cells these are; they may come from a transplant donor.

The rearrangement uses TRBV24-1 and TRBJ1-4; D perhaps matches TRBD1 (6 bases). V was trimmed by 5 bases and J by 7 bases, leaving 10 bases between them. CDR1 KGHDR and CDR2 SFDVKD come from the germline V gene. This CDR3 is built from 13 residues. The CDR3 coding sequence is TGTGCCACCAGTGGCAGGGGTGGTGAAAAACTGTTTTTT. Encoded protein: CATSGRGGEKLFF.

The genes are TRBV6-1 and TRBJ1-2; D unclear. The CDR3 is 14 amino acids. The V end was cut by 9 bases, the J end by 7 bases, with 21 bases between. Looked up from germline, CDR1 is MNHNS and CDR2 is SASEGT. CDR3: CASILSTLFAGYTF. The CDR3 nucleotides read TGTGCCAGTATCCTTTCGACACTCTTCGCTGGCTACACCTTC.

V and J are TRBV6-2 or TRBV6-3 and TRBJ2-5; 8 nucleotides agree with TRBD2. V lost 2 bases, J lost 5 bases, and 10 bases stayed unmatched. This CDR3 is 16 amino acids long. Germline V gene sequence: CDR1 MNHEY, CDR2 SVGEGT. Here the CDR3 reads CASSYGGGRPLETQYF. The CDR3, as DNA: TGTGCCAGCAGTTACGGAGGCGGGAGGCCGTTGGAGACCCAGTACTTC.

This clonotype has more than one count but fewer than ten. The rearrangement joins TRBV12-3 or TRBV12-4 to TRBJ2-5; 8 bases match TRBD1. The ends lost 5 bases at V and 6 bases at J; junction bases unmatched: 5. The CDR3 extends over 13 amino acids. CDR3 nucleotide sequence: TGTGCCAGCAGTCAACGACAGGGGAAGACCCAGTACTTC. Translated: CASSQRQGKTQYF.

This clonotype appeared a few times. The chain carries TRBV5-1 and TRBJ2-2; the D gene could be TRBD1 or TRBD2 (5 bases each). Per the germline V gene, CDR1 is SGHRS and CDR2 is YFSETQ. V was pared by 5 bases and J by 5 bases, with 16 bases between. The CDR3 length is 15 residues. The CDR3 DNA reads TGCGCCAGCAGAGATCCGGGGCGAGGTACCGGGGAGCTGTTTTTT. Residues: CASRDPGRGTGELFF.

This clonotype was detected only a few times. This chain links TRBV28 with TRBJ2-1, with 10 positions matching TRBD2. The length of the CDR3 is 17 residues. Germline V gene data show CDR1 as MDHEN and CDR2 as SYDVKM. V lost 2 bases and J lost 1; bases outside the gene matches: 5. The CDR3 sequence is CASSLPTLAGSYNEQFF. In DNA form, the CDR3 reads TGTGCCAGCAGTTTACCCACACTAGCGGGGTCCTACAATGAGCAGTTCTTC.

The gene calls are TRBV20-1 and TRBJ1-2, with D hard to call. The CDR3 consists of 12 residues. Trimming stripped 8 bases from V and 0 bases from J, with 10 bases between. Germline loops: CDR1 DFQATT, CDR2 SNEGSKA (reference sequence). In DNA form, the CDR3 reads TGCAGTTTATACGCCTCTAACTATGGCTACACCTTC. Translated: CSLYASNYGYTF.

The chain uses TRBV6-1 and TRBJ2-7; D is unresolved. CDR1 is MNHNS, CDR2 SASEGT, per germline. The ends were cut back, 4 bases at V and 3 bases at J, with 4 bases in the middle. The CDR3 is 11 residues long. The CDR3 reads CASSGVYEQYF. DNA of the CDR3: TGTGCCAGCAGTGGGGTCTACGAGCAGTACTTC.

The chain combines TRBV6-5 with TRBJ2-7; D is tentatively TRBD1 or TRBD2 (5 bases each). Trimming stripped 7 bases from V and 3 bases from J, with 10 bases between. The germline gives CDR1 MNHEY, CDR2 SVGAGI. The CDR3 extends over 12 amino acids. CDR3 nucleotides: TGTGCCAGCATGGGGACGGACTACGAGCAGTACTTC. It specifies CASMGTDYEQYF.

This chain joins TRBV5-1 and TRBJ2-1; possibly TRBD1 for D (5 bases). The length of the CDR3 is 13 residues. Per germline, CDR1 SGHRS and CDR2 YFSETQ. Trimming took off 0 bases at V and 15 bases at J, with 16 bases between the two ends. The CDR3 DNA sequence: TGCGCCAGCAGCTTGGCTAACAGGTTCCCCTGGTTCTTC. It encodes CASSLANRFPWFF.

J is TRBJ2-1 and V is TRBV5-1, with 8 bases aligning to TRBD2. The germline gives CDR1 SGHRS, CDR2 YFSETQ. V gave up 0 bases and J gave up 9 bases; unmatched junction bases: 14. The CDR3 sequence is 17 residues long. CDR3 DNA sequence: TGCGCCAGCAGCTTGGTCGTGGCGGGAGGAACCCGGGGTGAGCAGTTCTTC. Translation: CASSLVVAGGTRGEQFF.

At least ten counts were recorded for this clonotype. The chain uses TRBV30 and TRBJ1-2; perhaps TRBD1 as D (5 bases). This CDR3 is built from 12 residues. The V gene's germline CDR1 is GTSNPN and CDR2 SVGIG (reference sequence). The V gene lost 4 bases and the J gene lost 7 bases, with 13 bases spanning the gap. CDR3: CAWTEGRGGYTF. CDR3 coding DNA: TGTGCCTGGACAGAGGGGCGGGGTGGCTACACCTTC.

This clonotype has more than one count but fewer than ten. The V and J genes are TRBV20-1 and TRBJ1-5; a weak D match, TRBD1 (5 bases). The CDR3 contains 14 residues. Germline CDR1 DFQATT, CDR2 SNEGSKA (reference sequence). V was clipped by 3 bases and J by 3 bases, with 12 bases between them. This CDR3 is CSASMGPNNQPQHF. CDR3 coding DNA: TGCAGTGCTAGTATGGGACCGAACAATCAGCCCCAGCATTTT.

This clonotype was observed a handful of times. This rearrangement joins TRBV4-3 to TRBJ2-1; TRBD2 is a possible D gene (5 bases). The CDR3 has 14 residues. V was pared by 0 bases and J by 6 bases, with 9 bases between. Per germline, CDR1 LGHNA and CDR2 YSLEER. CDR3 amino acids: CASSQDAAGNEQFF. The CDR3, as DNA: TGCGCCAGCAGCCAAGACGCGGCGGGCAATGAGCAGTTCTTC.

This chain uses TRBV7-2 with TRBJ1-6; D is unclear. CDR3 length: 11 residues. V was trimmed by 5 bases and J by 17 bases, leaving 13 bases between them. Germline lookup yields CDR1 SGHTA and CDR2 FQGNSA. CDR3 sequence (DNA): TGTGCCAGCAGCCCCGGAACCGTCATCCACTTT. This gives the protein CASSPGTVIHF. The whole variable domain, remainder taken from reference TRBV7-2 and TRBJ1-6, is GAGVSQSPSNKVTEKGKDVELRCDPISGHTALYWYRQSLGQGLEFLIYFQGNSAPDKSGLPSDRFSAERTGGSVSTLTIQRTQQEDSAVYLCASSPGTVIHFGNGTRLTVT.

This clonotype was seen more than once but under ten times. The chain's CDR3 is CSARGQGSSYNEQFF. The CDR3 nucleotides are TGCAGTGCTAGAGGCCAGGGGAGCTCCTACAATGAGCAGTTCTTC. The chain uses TRBV20-1 and TRBJ2-1; D perhaps matches TRBD1 (6 bases). Between the trimmed V and J ends, which lost 1 base and 0 bases, there was a span of 10 bases. The CDR3 length is 15 residues. Germline V gene sequence: CDR1 DFQATT, CDR2 SNEGSKA (reference sequence).

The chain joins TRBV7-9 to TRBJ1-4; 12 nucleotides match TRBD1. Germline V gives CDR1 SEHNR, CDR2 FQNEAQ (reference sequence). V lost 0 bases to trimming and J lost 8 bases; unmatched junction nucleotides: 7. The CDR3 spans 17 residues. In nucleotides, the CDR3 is TGTGCCAGCAGCTTAGCGGGACAGGGGGCGGCAGGAGAAAAACTGTTTTTT. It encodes CASSLAGQGAAGEKLFF.

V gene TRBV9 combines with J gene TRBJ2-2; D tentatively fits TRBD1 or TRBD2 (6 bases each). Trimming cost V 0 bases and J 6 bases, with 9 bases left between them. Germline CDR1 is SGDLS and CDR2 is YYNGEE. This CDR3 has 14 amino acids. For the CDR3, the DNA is TGTGCCAGCAGCGTAGAGGGGGGAGCCGGGGAGCTGTTTTTT. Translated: CASSVEGGAGELFF.

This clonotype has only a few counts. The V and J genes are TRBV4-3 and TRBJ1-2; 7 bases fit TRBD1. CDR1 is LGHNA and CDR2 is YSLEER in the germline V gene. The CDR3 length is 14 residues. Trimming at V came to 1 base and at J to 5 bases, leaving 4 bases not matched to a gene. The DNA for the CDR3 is TGCGCCAGCAGCCAAGGCGGCAGGGGGTATGGCTACACCTTC. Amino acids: CASSQGGRGYGYTF.

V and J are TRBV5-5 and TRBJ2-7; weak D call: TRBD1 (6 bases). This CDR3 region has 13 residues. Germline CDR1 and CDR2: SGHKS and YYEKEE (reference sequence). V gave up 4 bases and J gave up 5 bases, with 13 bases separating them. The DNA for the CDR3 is TGTGCCAGCAGCCCTTACACAGGGAACGAGCAGTACTTC. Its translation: CASSPYTGNEQYF.

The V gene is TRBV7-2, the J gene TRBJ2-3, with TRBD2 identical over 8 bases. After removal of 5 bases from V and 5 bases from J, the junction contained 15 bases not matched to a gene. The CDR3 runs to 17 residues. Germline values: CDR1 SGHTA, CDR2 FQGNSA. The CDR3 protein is CASSPGVAGLGGDTQYF. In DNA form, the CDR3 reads TGTGCCAGCAGCCCCGGAGTAGCGGGACTCGGGGGAGATACGCAGTATTTT.

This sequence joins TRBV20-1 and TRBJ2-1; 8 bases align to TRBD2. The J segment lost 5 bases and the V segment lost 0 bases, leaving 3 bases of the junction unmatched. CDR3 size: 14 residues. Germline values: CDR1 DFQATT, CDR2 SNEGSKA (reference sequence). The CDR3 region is CSAREREVHNEQFF. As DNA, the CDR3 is TGCAGTGCTAGAGAGCGGGAGGTCCACAATGAGCAGTTCTTC.

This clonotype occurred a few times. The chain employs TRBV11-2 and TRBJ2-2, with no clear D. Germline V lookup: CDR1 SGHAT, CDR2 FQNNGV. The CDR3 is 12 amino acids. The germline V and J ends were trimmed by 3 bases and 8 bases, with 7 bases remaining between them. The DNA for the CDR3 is TGTGCCAGCAGCTTGTACGGTGGGGAGCTGTTTTTT. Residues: CASSLYGGELFF.

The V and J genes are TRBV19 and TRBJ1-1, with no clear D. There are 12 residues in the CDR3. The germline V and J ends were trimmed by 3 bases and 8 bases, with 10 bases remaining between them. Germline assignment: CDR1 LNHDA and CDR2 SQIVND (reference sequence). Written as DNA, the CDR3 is TGTGCCAGTAGTATGGCGGGCCCCGAAGCTTTCTTT. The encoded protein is CASSMAGPEAFF.

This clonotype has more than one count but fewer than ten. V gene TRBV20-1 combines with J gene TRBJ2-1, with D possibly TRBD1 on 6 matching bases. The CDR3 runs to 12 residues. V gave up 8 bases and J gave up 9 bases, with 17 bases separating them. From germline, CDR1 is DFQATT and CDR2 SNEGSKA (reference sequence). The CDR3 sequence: CSPSPRGGEQFF. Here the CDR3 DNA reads TGCAGTCCCTCACCCAGGGGCGGTGAGCAGTTCTTC.

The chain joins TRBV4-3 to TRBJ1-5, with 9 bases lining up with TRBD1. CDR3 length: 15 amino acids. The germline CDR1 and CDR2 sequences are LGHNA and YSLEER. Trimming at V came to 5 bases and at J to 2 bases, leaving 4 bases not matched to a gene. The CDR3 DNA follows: TGCGCCAGCAGCAGGCGGACAGGGGGCAATCAGCCCCAGCATTTT. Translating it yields CASSRRTGGNQPQHF.

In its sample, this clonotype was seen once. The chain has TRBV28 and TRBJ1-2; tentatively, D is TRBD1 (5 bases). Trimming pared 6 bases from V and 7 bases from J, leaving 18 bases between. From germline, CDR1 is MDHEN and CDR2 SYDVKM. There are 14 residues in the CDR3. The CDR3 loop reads CASSLVYRNGGYTF. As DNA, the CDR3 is TGTGCCAGCAGCTTGGTTTACAGGAATGGTGGCTACACCTTC.

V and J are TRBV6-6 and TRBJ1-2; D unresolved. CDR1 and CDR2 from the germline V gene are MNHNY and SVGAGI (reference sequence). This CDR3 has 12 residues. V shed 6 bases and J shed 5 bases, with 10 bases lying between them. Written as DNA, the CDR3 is TGTGCCAGCAGCCAAGGTAGATATGGCTACACCTTC. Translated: CASSQGRYGYTF.

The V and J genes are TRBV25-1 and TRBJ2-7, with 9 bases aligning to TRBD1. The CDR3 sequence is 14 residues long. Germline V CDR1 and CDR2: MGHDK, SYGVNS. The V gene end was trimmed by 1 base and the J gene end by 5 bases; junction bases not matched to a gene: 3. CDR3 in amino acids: CASSEWDRAHEQYF. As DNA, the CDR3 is TGTGCCAGCAGTGAATGGGACAGGGCCCACGAGCAGTACTTC.

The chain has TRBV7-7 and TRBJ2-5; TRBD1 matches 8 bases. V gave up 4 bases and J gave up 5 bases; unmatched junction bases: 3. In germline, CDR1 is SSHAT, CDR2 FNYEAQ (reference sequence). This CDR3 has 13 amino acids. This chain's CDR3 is CASSSDRAETQYF. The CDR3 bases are TGTGCCAGCAGCTCGGACAGGGCGGAGACCCAGTACTTC.

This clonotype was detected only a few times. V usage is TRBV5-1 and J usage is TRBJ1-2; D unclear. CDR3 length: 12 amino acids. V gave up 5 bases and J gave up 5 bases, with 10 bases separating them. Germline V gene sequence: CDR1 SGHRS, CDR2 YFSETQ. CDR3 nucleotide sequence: TGCGCCAGCAGTTACGGCACTTATGGCTACACCTTC. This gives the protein CASSYGTYGYTF.

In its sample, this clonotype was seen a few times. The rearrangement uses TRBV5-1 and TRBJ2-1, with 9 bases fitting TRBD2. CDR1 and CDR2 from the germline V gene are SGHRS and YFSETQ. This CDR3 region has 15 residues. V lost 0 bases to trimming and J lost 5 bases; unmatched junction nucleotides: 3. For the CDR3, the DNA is TGCGCCAGCAGCTTGGGGTCTAGCGGGAACAATGAGCAGTTCTTC. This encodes CASSLGSSGNNEQFF. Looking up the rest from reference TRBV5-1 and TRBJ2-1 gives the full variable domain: KAGVTQTPRYLIKTRGQQVTLSCSPISGHRSVSWYQQTPGQGLQFLFEYFSETQRNKGNFPGRFSGRQFSNSRSEMNVSTLELGDSALYLCASSLGSSGNNEQFFGPGTRLTVL.